This is a list of T cell receptor beta chains from one sample in a study of CD8 T cells in ankylosing spondylitis. A single record per CDR3 protein comes from TCRdb applying MiXCR to the 5' RACE reads. Of approximately 110,000 distinct CDR3 sequences detected, less than 25% appear once; the ten largest clones hold around 12%. The sample was synovial fluid, either unsorted or a sorted T cell fraction (not recorded which). The receptors come from a male donor with ankylosing spondylitis. The CDR3 runs from the conserved cysteine through the conserved F or W. The order of the fields is V gene, D gene, clone size, J gene, CDR3 protein, CDR3 DNA. The D gene is left open where the match is weak. The size of a clone is reported for some rows only, either as once, few or many, or as a class for expanded clones.

TRBV2	TRBD1	few	TRBJ2-3	CASSEGAGGGDTQYF	TGTGCCAGCAGTGAAGGGGCAGGGGGCGGAGATACGCAGTATTTT
TRBV29-1	.	many	TRBJ2-6	CSVGMFSGANVLTF	TGCAGCGTTGGTATGTTTTCTGGGGCCAACGTCCTGACTTTC
TRBV6-6	.	.	TRBJ1-2	CASSSGTNYGYTF	TGTGCCAGCAGCTCCGGGACTAACTATGGCTACACCTTC
TRBV29-1	TRBD2	.	TRBJ2-2	CSVGREADTGELFF	TGCAGCGTTGGACGGGAGGCGGACACCGGGGAGCTGTTTTTT
TRBV6-5	.	many	TRBJ1-5	CASSYGLNSNQPQHF	TGTGCCAGCAGTTACGGGTTAAATAGCAATCAGCCCCAGCATTTT
TRBV20-1	TRBD1	few	TRBJ1-2	CSAKPPGTGSYRGYTF	TGCAGTGCTAAACCACCCGGGACAGGGTCGTATCGCGGCTACACCTTC
TRBV4-1	TRBD2	.	TRBJ2-1	CASSQGLADRGEQFF	TGCGCCAGCAGCCAAGGTCTAGCGGATCGAGGTGAGCAGTTCTTC
TRBV29-1	TRBD1	.	TRBJ2-2	CSVPRQGVPGELFF	TGCAGCGTTCCCCGCCAGGGGGTGCCCGGGGAGCTGTTTTTT
TRBV13	.	.	TRBJ1-6	CASSNSGATAPNSPLHF	TGTGCCAGCAGCAACTCCGGGGCAACAGCCCCGAATTCACCCCTCCACTTT
TRBV20-1	.	few	TRBJ1-1	CSARGQLTEAFF	TGCAGTGCCAGAGGACAGCTGACTGAAGCTTTCTTT
TRBV7-2	.	many	TRBJ1-1	CASSLGAQVNTEAFF	TGTGCCAGCAGCTTAGGGGCCCAGGTGAACACTGAAGCTTTCTTT
TRBV10-3	TRBD1	many	TRBJ2-1	CATFLTGPRSRGDEQFF	TGTGCCACCTTCTTGACAGGGCCACGTTCTAGAGGGGATGAGCAGTTCTTC
TRBV5-1	TRBD1	many	TRBJ2-3	CASSEDRYTQYF	TGCGCCAGCAGCGAGGACAGGTATACGCAGTATTTT
TRBV7-8	.	.	TRBJ1-4	CASSADGKYNEKLFF	TGTGCCAGCAGCGCGGACGGGAAATACAATGAAAAACTGTTTTTT
TRBV18	TRBD2	.	TRBJ2-7	CASSPSSSGKGEQYF	TGTGCCAGCTCACCCTCGTCTAGCGGGAAGGGAGAGCAGTACTTC
TRBV20-1	TRBD1	many	TRBJ1-1	CSAPGAGGTEAFF	TGCAGTGCTCCCGGCGCAGGGGGCACTGAAGCTTTCTTT
TRBV30	TRBD1	.	TRBJ1-2	CAWSPRIPGQHYGYTF	TGTGCCTGGAGTCCTCGTATCCCGGGACAGCACTATGGCTACACCTTC
TRBV9	TRBD1	many	TRBJ2-1	CASSGTGEDEQFF	TGTGCCAGCAGTGGGACAGGGGAGGATGAGCAGTTCTTC
TRBV5-1	.	.	TRBJ1-1	CASSLAMKGSTEAFF	TGCGCCAGCAGCTTGGCGATGAAGGGGAGCACTGAAGCTTTCTTT
TRBV19	.	many	TRBJ2-1	CASSRWPLDRESNEQFF	TGTGCCAGTAGTCGGTGGCCCCTCGATCGGGAGAGCAATGAGCAGTTCTTC
TRBV20-1	.	.	TRBJ1-2	CSAVTPRVGYGYTF	TGCAGTGCCGTGACCCCCAGGGTGGGCTATGGCTACACCTTC
TRBV24-1	TRBD1	few	TRBJ2-5	CATNDRGHETQYF	TGTGCCACCAATGACAGGGGGCATGAGACCCAGTACTTC
TRBV24-1	TRBD2	few	TRBJ2-3	CATSDRLAGDGITDTQYF	TGTGCCACCAGTGATAGACTAGCGGGAGATGGTATCACAGATACGCAGTATTTT
TRBV2	.	many	TRBJ2-7	CASRDTGEQYF	TGTGCCAGCAGGGACACGGGCGAGCAGTACTTC
TRBV24-1	.	.	TRBJ1-6	CATSDSRGGSPLHF	TGTGCCACCAGTGATTCCAGGGGAGGTTCACCCCTCCACTTT
TRBV5-6	TRBD1	few	TRBJ1-5	CASSSGQGIQPQHF	TGTGCCAGCAGCTCTGGACAGGGAATTCAGCCCCAGCATTTT
TRBV19	TRBD1	few	TRBJ2-1	CASRGMGLDRYNEQFF	TGTGCCAGTAGAGGAATGGGCCTGGACAGGTACAATGAGCAGTTCTTC
TRBV6-1	.	many	TRBJ1-2	CASKPEWDGYTF	TGTGCCAGTAAACCAGAATGGGATGGCTACACCTTC
TRBV7-9	TRBD2	few	TRBJ2-1	CASSFPGTSLGFF	TGTGCCAGCAGCTTCCCCGGGACTAGCCTGGGGTTCTTC
TRBV29-1	TRBD1	few	TRBJ2-3	CSGGQGADTQYF	TGCAGCGGGGGACAGGGCGCAGATACGCAGTATTTT
TRBV20-1	.	few	TRBJ2-5	CSAITSQETQYF	TGCAGTGCTATCACCTCGCAAGAGACCCAGTACTTC
TRBV29-1	.	.	TRBJ2-1	CSVGEAIEQFF	TGCAGCGTTGGAGAGGCTATTGAGCAGTTCTTC
TRBV12-3/TRBV12-4	TRBD1	.	TRBJ1-6	CASSIQGRGSPLHF	TGTGCCAGCAGTATACAGGGGAGGGGTTCACCCCTCCACTTT
TRBV5-1	TRBD1	.	TRBJ1-5	CASSLAGTANQPQHF	TGCGCCAGCAGCTTGGCCGGGACAGCCAATCAGCCCCAGCATTTT
TRBV12-5	.	once	TRBJ2-2	CASGQTSYGTGELFF	TGTGCTAGTGGCCAAACTAGCTATGGCACCGGGGAGCTGTTTTTT
TRBV12-3/TRBV12-4	.	.	TRBJ1-2	CASSSLRGPNYGYTF	TGTGCCAGCAGTTCGCTCAGGGGACCTAACTATGGCTACACCTTC
TRBV2	TRBD2	.	TRBJ2-1	CASFPWASGGNEQFF	TGTGCCAGCTTCCCCTGGGCTAGCGGGGGCAATGAGCAGTTCTTC
TRBV10-3	TRBD2	many	TRBJ2-2	CAISQGASGRENTGELFF	TGTGCCATCAGTCAAGGAGCTAGCGGGAGAGAAAACACCGGGGAGCTGTTTTTT
TRBV7-2	TRBD1	.	TRBJ2-4	CASSRDSTIQYF	TGTGCCAGCAGCCGGGACAGTACCATTCAGTACTTC
TRBV28	.	many	TRBJ1-6	CASSLWTPHSPLHF	TGTGCCAGCAGTTTATGGACACCCCATTCACCCCTCCACTTT
TRBV20-1	.	.	TRBJ2-7	CSARAMYRAYEQYF	TGCAGTGCTAGAGCGATGTATAGGGCCTACGAGCAGTACTTC
TRBV5-1	.	few	TRBJ1-2	CASSSSGANYGYTF	TGCGCCAGCAGCTCGTCGGGGGCTAACTATGGCTACACCTTC